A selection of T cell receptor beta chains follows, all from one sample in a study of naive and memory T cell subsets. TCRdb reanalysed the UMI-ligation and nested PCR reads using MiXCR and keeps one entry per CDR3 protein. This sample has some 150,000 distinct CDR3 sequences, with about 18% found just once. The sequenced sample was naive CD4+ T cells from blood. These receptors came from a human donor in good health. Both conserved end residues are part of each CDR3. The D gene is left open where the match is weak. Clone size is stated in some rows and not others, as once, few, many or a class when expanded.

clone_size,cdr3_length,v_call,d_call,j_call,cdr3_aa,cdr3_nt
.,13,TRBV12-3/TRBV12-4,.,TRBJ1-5,CASSHKGGRPQHF,TGTGCCAGCAGTCATAAGGGCGGGCGGCCCCAGCATTTT
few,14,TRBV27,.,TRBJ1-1,CASSLWSDGVGAFF,TGTGCCAGCAGTTTATGGAGCGACGGAGTAGGAGCTTTCTTT
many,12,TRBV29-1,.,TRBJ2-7,CSVGTSGYEQYF,TGCAGCGTCGGGACCTCCGGGTACGAGCAGTACTTC
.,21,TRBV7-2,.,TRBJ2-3,CASSLALRTGPSAPVTDTQYF,TGTGCCAGCAGCTTAGCGTTGAGAACAGGACCTAGCGCCCCTGTCACAGATACGCAGTATTTT
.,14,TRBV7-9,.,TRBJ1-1,CASSLAEGGTEAFF,TGTGCCAGCAGCTTAGCGGAGGGGGGCACTGAAGCTTTCTTT
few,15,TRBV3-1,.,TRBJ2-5,CASSQDGYSRETQYF,TGTGCCAGCAGCCAAGATGGTTACAGCAGAGAGACCCAGTACTTC
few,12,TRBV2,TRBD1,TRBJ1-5,CASARGGQPQHF,TGTGCCAGCGCCAGGGGGGGGCAGCCCCAGCATTTT
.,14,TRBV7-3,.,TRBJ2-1,CASSPTGTYNEQFF,TGTGCCAGCAGCCCCACCGGCACCTACAATGAGCAGTTCTTC
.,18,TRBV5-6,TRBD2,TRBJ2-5,CASSLTRGLAAERETQYF,TGTGCCAGCAGCCTGACCCGGGGACTAGCTGCAGAACGGGAGACCCAGTACTTC
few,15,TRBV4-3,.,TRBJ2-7,CASSQGTLSSYEQYF,TGCGCCAGCAGCCAAGGGACCTTAAGCTCCTACGAGCAGTACTTC
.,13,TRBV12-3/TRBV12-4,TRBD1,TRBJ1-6,CASSFRDRSPLHF,TGTGCCAGCAGTTTCAGGGACAGATCACCCCTCCACTTT
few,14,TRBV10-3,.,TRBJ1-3,CAARPDLSGNTIYF,TGTGCCGCCCGCCCCGACCTCTCTGGAAACACCATATATTTT
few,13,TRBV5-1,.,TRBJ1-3,CASSLSPGNTIYF,TGCGCCAGCAGCTTGTCTCCTGGAAACACCATATATTTT
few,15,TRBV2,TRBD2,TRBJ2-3,CASSERGVERHTQYF,TGTGCCAGCAGTGAACGGGGGGTTGAGCGCCATACGCAGTATTTT
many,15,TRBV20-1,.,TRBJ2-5,CSAQERSSGRETQYF,TGCAGTGCCCAAGAAAGATCGTCGGGGCGGGAGACCCAGTACTTC
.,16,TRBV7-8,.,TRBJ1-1,CASSLAKGGWRTEAFF,TGTGCCAGCAGCTTAGCGAAGGGAGGTTGGAGAACTGAAGCTTTCTTT
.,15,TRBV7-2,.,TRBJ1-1,CASLWATDLNTEAFF,TGTGCCAGCCTATGGGCGACAGACCTTAACACTGAAGCTTTCTTT
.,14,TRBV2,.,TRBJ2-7,CASSEGAPSYEQYF,TGTGCCAGCAGTGAAGGGGCACCGTCCTACGAGCAGTACTTC
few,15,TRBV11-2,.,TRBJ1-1,CASSFTGRENTEAFF,TGTGCCAGCAGCTTCACAGGGAGGGAAAACACTGAAGCTTTCTTT
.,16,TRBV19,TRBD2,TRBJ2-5,CASNPTAGTSGETQYF,TGTGCCAGTAATCCGACAGCTGGGACTAGCGGAGAGACCCAGTACTTC
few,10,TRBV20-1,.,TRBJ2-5,CSASSETQYF,TGCAGTGCTAGTTCAGAGACCCAGTACTTC
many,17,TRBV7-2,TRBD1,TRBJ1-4,CASSLGVFGTGTEKLFF,TGTGCCAGCAGCTTAGGGGTGTTTGGGACAGGAACGGAAAAACTGTTTTTT
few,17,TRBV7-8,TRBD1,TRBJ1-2,CASSLGRQGARFDGYTF,TGTGCCAGCAGCTTAGGGAGACAGGGGGCGAGATTTGATGGCTACACCTTC
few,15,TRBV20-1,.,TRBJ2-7,CSAEPAESPTYEQYF,TGCAGTGCCGAACCGGCGGAGTCCCCAACCTACGAGCAGTACTTC
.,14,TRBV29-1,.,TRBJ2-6,CSVAGARGANVLTF,TGCAGCGTTGCTGGGGCGCGAGGGGCCAACGTCCTGACTTTC
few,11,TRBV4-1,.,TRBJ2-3,CASRRGDTQYF,TGCGCCAGCAGAAGGGGGGATACGCAGTATTTT
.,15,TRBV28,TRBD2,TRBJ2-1,CASSPAGLAGSEQFF,TGTGCCAGCAGCCCCGCGGGACTAGCGGGAAGTGAGCAGTTCTTC
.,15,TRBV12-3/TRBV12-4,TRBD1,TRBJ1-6,CASSIGQGGDSPLHF,TGTGCCAGCAGTATAGGACAGGGTGGAGATTCACCCCTCCACTTT
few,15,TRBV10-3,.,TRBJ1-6,CAISESGGTRSPLHF,TGTGCCATCAGTGAGTCTGGGGGGACGAGGTCACCCCTCCACTTT
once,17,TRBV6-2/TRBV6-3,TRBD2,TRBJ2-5,CASSYNFQAGGQETQYF,TGTGCCAGCAGTTATAACTTTCAGGCGGGAGGGCAAGAGACCCAGTACTTC
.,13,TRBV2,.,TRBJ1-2,CASSSTGSLGYTF,TGTGCCAGCAGTAGTACAGGGTCTCTCGGCTACACCTTC
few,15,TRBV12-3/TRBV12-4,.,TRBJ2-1,CASSTTSDRINEQFF,TGTGCCAGCAGTACGACTTCTGACAGGATTAATGAGCAGTTCTTC
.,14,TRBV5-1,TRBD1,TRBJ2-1,CASSSGQGNNEQFF,TGCGCCAGCAGCTCGGGACAGGGGAACAATGAGCAGTTCTTC
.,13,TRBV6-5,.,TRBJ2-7,CASSYSDSYEQYF,TGTGCCAGCAGTTACTCGGACAGCTACGAGCAGTACTTC
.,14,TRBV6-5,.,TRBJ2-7,CASSYLRGWDEQYF,TGTGCCAGCAGTTACCTTAGGGGATGGGACGAGCAGTACTTC
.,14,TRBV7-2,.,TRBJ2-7,CASSPRGPAEEQYF,TGTGCCAGCAGCCCCCGAGGTCCGGCGGAGGAGCAGTACTTC
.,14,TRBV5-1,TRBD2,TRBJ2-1,CASQGTSGNGEQFF,TGCGCCAGCCAAGGGACTAGCGGGAACGGTGAGCAGTTCTTC
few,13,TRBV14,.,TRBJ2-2,CASSQVNTGELFF,TGTGCCAGCAGCCAAGTGAACACCGGGGAGCTGTTTTTT
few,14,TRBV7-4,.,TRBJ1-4,CASSLAGVWGKLFF,TGTGCCAGCAGCTTAGCAGGTGTTTGGGGAAAACTGTTTTTT
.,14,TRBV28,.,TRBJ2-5,CASSSASVWETQYF,TGTGCCAGCAGTTCCGCCTCGGTCTGGGAGACCCAGTACTTC
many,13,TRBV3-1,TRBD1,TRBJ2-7,CASSPGQLLEQYF,TGTGCCAGCAGCCCGGGACAGCTTTTGGAGCAGTACTTC
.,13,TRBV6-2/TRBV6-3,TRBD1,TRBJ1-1,CASSYAGGTEAFF,TGTGCCAGCAGTTACGCAGGGGGGACTGAAGCTTTCTTT
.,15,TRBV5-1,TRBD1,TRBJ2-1,CASSLPGQVYSEQFF,TGCGCCAGCAGCTTACCGGGACAGGTTTACTCTGAGCAGTTCTTC
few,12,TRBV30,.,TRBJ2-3,CAWSLSSDTQYF,TGTGCCTGGAGTTTAAGTTCAGATACGCAGTATTTT
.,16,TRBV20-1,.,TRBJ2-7,CSAREKGRFLSYEQYF,TGCAGTGCTAGAGAGAAAGGACGATTTCTGTCCTACGAGCAGTACTTC
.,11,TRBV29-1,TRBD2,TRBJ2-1,CSVGAGAEQFF,TGCAGCGTTGGAGCGGGAGCTGAGCAGTTCTTC